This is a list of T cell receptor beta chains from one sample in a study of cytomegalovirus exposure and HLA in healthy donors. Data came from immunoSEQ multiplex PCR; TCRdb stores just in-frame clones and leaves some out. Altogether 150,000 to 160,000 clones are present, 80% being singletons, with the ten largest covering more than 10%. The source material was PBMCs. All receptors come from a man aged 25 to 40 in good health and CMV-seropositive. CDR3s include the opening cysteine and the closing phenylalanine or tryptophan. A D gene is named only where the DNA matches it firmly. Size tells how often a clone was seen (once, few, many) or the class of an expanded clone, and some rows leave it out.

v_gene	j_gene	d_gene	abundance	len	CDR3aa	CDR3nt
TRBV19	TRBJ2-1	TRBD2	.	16	CASSIVSASGRSEQFF	TGTGCCAGTAGTATAGTATCGGCTAGCGGGAGGAGTGAGCAGTTCTTC
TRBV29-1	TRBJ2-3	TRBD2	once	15	CSVAFAGGGTDTQYF	TGCAGCGTTGCTTTTGCGGGAGGTGGCACAGATACGCAGTATTTT
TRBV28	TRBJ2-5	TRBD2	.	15	CASSLAGGRGETQYF	TGTGCCAGCAGTTTAGCGGGGGGGCGCGGAGAGACCCAGTACTTC
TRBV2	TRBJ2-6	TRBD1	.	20	CASSATRADRSRSGANVLTF	TGTGCCAGCAGTGCTACAAGAGCGGACAGGTCCCGCTCTGGGGCCAACGTCCTGACTTTC
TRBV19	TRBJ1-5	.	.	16	CASSIYIGNSNQPQHF	TGTGCCAGTAGTATATATATCGGGAACAGCAATCAGCCCCAGCATTTT
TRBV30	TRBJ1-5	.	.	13	CAWSYRQNQPQHF	TGTGCCTGGAGTTACCGACAGAATCAGCCCCAGCATTTT
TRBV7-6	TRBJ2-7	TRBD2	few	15	CASSGSGAGKGEQYF	TGTGCCAGCAGCGGAAGCGGGGCAGGGAAGGGGGAGCAGTACTTC
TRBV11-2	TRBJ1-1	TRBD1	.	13	CASSLEQGREAFF	TGTGCCAGCAGCTTAGAACAGGGGCGAGAAGCTTTCTTT
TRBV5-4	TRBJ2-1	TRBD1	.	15	CASKPGQGRSYRQFF	TGTGCCAGCAAACCAGGACAGGGGAGATCGTATCGGCAGTTCTTC
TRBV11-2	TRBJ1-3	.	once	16	CASSLRGGDSGNTIYF	TGTGCCAGCAGCCTAAGGGGTGGGGACTCTGGAAACACCATATATTTT
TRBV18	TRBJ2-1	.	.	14	CASSPQGGVDEQFF	TGTGCCAGCTCTCCTCAGGGAGGTGTCGATGAGCAGTTCTTC
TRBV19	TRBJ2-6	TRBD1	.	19	CASSIQPGQLVFGANVLTF	TGTGCCAGTAGTATCCAACCGGGACAGCTTGTTTTTGGGGCCAACGTCCTGACTTTC
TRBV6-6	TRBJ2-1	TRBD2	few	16	CASSGTSGSSYNEQFF	TGTGCCAGCAGCGGGACTAGCGGCAGCTCCTACAATGAGCAGTTCTTC
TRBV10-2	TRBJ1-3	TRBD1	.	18	CASSEKATGRFSGNTIYF	TGCGCCAGCAGTGAAAAGGCGACAGGGAGGTTCTCTGGAAACACCATATATTTT
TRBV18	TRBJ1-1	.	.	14	CASSPGGVNTEAFF	TGTGCCAGCTCACCGGGGGGGGTGAACACTGAAGCTTTCTTT
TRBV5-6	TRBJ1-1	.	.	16	CASSYQLQGENTEAFF	TGTGCCAGCAGCTACCAATTACAGGGAGAGAACACTGAAGCTTTCTTT
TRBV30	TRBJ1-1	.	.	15	CAWSDRTRLGTEAFF	TGTGCCTGGAGTGACCGGACACGCTTAGGGACTGAAGCTTTCTTT
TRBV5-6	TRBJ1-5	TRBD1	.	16	CASSIREGQHNQPQHF	TGTGCCAGCAGCATACGAGAGGGACAGCACAATCAGCCCCAGCATTTT
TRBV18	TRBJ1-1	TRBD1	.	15	CASSPGTDQHTEAFF	TGTGCCAGCTCACCCGGGACAGACCAACACACTGAAGCTTTCTTT
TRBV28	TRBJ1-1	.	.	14	CASSLAGFNTEAFF	TGTGCCAGCAGTTTAGCAGGGTTTAACACTGAAGCTTTCTTT
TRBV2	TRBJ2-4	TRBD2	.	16	CASRETLAGGRNIQYF	TGTGCCAGCAGGGAAACACTAGCGGGAGGGAGAAACATTCAGTACTTC
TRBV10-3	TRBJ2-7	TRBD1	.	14	CAISDGTGSYEQYF	TGTGCCATCAGTGACGGGACAGGGTCCTACGAGCAGTACTTC
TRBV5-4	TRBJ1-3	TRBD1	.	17	CASSGGQGLRSGNTIYF	TGTGCCAGCAGCGGGGGACAGGGTTTGCGATCCGGAAACACCATATATTTT
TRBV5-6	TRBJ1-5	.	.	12	CASSTGFQPQHF	TGTGCCAGCAGCACAGGGTTTCAGCCCCAGCATTTT